This is a list of T cell receptor beta chains from one sample in a study of T cell responses to AZD1222 COVID-19 vaccine. Produced via immunoSEQ multiplex PCR; TCRdb's table is partial and in-frame only. The sample carries approximately 140,000 clones, roughly 92% recorded once. Sequences were derived from peripheral blood, sampled 28 days after the second AZD1222 dose. All receptors come from an adult who received the AZD1222 COVID-19 vaccine. CDR3s include the opening cysteine and the closing phenylalanine or tryptophan. Each record gives: CDR3 length, V gene, clone size, D gene, J gene, CDR3 protein, CDR3 DNA. D genes are given only for firm matches. Size values are once, few and many counts, or a class for expanded clones, and some rows have none.

len: 11
v_gene: TRBV6-5
abundance: NA
d_gene: NA
j_gene: TRBJ1-1
CDR3aa: CASRRGAEAFF
CDR3nt: TGTGCCAGCAGAAGGGGGGCTGAAGCTTTCTTT

len: 16
v_gene: TRBV4-1
abundance: NA
d_gene: NA
j_gene: TRBJ1-4
CDR3aa: CASSLGKQAANEKLFF
CDR3nt: TGCGCCAGCAGCCTCGGTAAACAGGCAGCTAATGAAAAACTGTTTTTT

len: 15
v_gene: TRBV5-1
abundance: NA
d_gene: NA
j_gene: TRBJ2-5
CDR3aa: CASSSGQTYQETQYF
CDR3nt: TGCGCCAGCAGCTCTGGACAAACGTACCAAGAGACCCAGTACTTC

len: 16
v_gene: TRBV11-3
abundance: few
d_gene: TRBD2
j_gene: TRBJ2-1
CDR3aa: CASSLYGTSGYNEQFF
CDR3nt: TGTGCCAGCAGCTTATATGGGACTAGCGGATACAATGAGCAGTTCTTC

len: 14
v_gene: TRBV10-3
abundance: NA
d_gene: NA
j_gene: TRBJ2-2
CDR3aa: CATRDGGNTGELFF
CDR3nt: TGTGCCACCCGGGACGGAGGGAACACCGGGGAGCTGTTTTTT

len: 15
v_gene: TRBV11-1
abundance: NA
d_gene: NA
j_gene: TRBJ1-6
CDR3aa: CASSSSGGVHSPLHF
CDR3nt: TGTGCCAGCAGCTCCTCGGGGGGTGTGCATTCACCCCTCCACTTT

len: 13
v_gene: TRBV2
abundance: NA
d_gene: NA
j_gene: TRBJ1-3
CDR3aa: CASKNGAGNTIYF
CDR3nt: TGTGCCAGCAAGAACGGGGCTGGAAACACCATATATTTT

len: 14
v_gene: TRBV6-6
abundance: NA
d_gene: NA
j_gene: TRBJ1-5
CDR3aa: CASRNDILGQPQHF
CDR3nt: TGTGCCAGCAGGAATGACATTCTGGGTCAGCCCCAGCATTTT

len: 13
v_gene: TRBV2
abundance: NA
d_gene: NA
j_gene: TRBJ2-1
CDR3aa: CASRDFSYNEQFF
CDR3nt: TGTGCCAGCCGGGACTTTTCCTACAATGAGCAGTTCTTC

len: 14
v_gene: TRBV6-2/TRBV6-3
abundance: NA
d_gene: TRBD2
j_gene: TRBJ2-3
CDR3aa: CASSYRGDTDTQYF
CDR3nt: TGTGCCAGCAGTTACCGGGGGGACACAGATACGCAGTATTTT

len: 17
v_gene: TRBV6-2/TRBV6-3
abundance: NA
d_gene: NA
j_gene: TRBJ1-6
CDR3aa: CASSSLREVLDNSPLHF
CDR3nt: TGTGCCAGCAGTTCCCTCAGGGAAGTTCTTGATAATTCACCCCTCCACTTT

len: 11
v_gene: TRBV29-1
abundance: NA
d_gene: NA
j_gene: TRBJ1-1
CDR3aa: CSVGGRIRAFF
CDR3nt: TGCAGCGTTGGGGGAAGAATCAGAGCTTTCTTT

len: 14
v_gene: TRBV5-5
abundance: NA
d_gene: NA
j_gene: TRBJ1-1
CDR3aa: CASSLRAGDTEAFF
CDR3nt: TGTGCCAGCAGCTTAAGGGCAGGGGATACTGAAGCTTTCTTT

len: 12
v_gene: TRBV7-2
abundance: NA
d_gene: NA
j_gene: TRBJ1-2
CDR3aa: CASSLSSYGYTF
CDR3nt: TGTGCCAGCAGCTTGTCCTCCTATGGCTACACCTTC

len: 13
v_gene: TRBV19
abundance: NA
d_gene: NA
j_gene: TRBJ2-2
CDR3aa: CASSNPNTGELFF
CDR3nt: TGTGCCAGTAGTAATCCGAACACCGGGGAGCTGTTTTTT

len: 14
v_gene: TRBV6-5
abundance: NA
d_gene: NA
j_gene: TRBJ1-6
CDR3aa: CASSSTPDNSPLHF
CDR3nt: TGTGCCAGCAGTTCAACCCCGGACAATTCACCCCTCCACTTT

len: 16
v_gene: TRBV7-9
abundance: once
d_gene: TRBD2
j_gene: TRBJ2-3
CDR3aa: CASSLASGARADTQYF
CDR3nt: TGTGCCAGCAGCTTAGCAAGCGGGGCTCGGGCAGATACGCAGTATTTT

len: 13
v_gene: TRBV9
abundance: NA
d_gene: NA
j_gene: TRBJ1-1
CDR3aa: CASSVEGGTEAFF
CDR3nt: TGTGCCAGCAGCGTAGAGGGGGGGACAGAAGCTTTCTTT

len: 17
v_gene: TRBV7-9
abundance: NA
d_gene: TRBD1
j_gene: TRBJ2-3
CDR3aa: CASSLRDRVRDADTQYF
CDR3nt: TGTGCCAGCAGCCTAAGGGACAGGGTGCGGGACGCAGATACGCAGTATTTT

len: 16
v_gene: TRBV5-1
abundance: NA
d_gene: NA
j_gene: TRBJ1-4
CDR3aa: CASSLVVAGSDEKLFF
CDR3nt: TGCGCCAGCAGCTTGGTGGTAGCAGGGTCGGATGAAAAACTGTTTTTT

len: 15
v_gene: TRBV5-1
abundance: NA
d_gene: NA
j_gene: TRBJ2-1
CDR3aa: CASSLVGISYNEQFF
CDR3nt: TGCGCCAGCAGCTTGGTGGGGATCTCCTACAATGAGCAGTTCTTC

len: 13
v_gene: TRBV6-5
abundance: NA
d_gene: NA
j_gene: TRBJ2-5
CDR3aa: CASRPGQRGTQYF
CDR3nt: TGTGCCAGCAGACCGGGACAGCGGGGGACCCAGTACTTC

len: 15
v_gene: TRBV5-6
abundance: NA
d_gene: TRBD2
j_gene: TRBJ2-1
CDR3aa: CASSLGGGPYNEQFF
CDR3nt: TGTGCCAGCAGCTTGGGCGGGGGGCCTTACAATGAGCAGTTCTTC

len: 14
v_gene: TRBV7-2
abundance: once
d_gene: NA
j_gene: TRBJ1-1
CDR3aa: CASSWREENTEAFF
CDR3nt: TGTGCCAGCAGCTGGCGGGAAGAAAACACTGAAGCTTTCTTT

len: 16
v_gene: TRBV3-1/TRBV3-2
abundance: NA
d_gene: TRBD2
j_gene: TRBJ2-5
CDR3aa: CASSQLAGGRQETQYF
CDR3nt: TGTGCCAGCAGCCAACTAGCGGGGGGCCGCCAAGAGACCCAGTACTTC

len: 15
v_gene: TRBV4-3
abundance: NA
d_gene: TRBD1
j_gene: TRBJ1-3
CDR3aa: CASSQRDRVQDTIYF
CDR3nt: TGCGCCAGCAGTCAAAGGGACAGGGTTCAGGACACCATATATTTT

len: 18
v_gene: TRBV7-3
abundance: NA
d_gene: NA
j_gene: TRBJ2-3
CDR3aa: CASSSGKMVISGTDTQYF
CDR3nt: TGTGCCAGCAGCTCCGGGAAGATGGTAATATCGGGCACAGATACGCAGTATTTT